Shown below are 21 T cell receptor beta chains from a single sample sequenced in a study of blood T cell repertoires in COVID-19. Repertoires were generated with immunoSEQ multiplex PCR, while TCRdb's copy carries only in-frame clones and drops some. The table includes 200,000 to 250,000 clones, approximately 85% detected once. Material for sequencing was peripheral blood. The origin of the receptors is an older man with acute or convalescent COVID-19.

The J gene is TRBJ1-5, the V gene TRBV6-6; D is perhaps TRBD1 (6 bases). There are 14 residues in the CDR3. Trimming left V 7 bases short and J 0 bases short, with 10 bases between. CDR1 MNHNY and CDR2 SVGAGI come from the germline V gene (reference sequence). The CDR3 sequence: CASNVGGSNQPQHF. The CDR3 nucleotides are TGTGCCAGCAATGTAGGGGGTAGCAATCAGCCCCAGCATTTT.

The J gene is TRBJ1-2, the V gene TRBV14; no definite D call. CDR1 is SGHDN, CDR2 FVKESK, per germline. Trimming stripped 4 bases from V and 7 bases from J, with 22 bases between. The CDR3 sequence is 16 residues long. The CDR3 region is CASSRLESLTPFGYTF. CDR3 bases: TGTGCCAGCAGCCGGCTAGAGAGCCTCACACCCTTTGGCTACACCTTC.

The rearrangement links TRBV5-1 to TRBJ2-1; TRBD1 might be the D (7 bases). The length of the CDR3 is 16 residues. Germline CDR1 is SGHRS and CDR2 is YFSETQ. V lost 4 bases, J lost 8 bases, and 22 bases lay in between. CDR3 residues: CASSPPTGSEGDEQFF. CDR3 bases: TGCGCCAGCAGCCCCCCGACAGGGTCGGAGGGCGATGAGCAGTTCTTC.

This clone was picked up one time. In nucleotides, the CDR3 is TGCGCCAGCAGGGTAGCGGGAGGGCCCCACAATGAGCAGTTCTTC. Residues: CASRVAGGPHNEQFF. The rearrangement links TRBV5-1 to TRBJ2-1; 11 bases map to TRBD2. This CDR3 has 15 residues. The germline V gene has CDR1 SGHRS and CDR2 YFSETQ. The V segment lost 5 bases and the J segment 5 bases; nucleotides outside the gene matches: 6.

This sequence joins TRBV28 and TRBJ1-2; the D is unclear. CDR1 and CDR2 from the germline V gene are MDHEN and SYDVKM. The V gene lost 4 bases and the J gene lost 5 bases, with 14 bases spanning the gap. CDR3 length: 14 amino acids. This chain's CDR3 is CASSSLRTAYGYTF. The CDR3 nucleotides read TGTGCCAGCAGTTCCCTAAGGACTGCGTATGGCTACACCTTC.

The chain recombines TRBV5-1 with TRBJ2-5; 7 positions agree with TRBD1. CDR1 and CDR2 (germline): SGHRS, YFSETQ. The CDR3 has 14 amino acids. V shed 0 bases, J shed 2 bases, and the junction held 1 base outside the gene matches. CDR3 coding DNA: TGCGCCAGCAGCTTGGTGGGACAGCAAGAGACCCAGTACTTC. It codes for CASSLVGQQETQYF.

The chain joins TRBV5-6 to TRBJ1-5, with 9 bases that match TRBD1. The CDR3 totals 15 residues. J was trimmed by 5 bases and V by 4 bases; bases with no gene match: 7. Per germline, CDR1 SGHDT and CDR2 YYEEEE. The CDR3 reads CASSIQGAPHQPQHF. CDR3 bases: TGTGCCAGCAGCATACAGGGGGCGCCTCATCAGCCCCAGCATTTT.

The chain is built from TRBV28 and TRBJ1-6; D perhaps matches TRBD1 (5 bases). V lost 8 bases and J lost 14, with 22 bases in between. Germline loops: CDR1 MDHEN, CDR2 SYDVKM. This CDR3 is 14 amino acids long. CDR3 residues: CASAGGGSGRTLHF. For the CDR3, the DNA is TGTGCCAGCGCCGGGGGAGGGTCGGGCCGAACCCTCCACTTT.

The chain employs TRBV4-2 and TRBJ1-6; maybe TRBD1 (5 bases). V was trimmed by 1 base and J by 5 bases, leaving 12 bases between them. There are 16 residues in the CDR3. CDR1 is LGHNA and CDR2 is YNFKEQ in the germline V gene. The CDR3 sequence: CASSQVSQGDNSPLHF. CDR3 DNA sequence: TGTGCCAGCAGCCAAGTGTCCCAGGGCGATAATTCACCCCTCCACTTT.

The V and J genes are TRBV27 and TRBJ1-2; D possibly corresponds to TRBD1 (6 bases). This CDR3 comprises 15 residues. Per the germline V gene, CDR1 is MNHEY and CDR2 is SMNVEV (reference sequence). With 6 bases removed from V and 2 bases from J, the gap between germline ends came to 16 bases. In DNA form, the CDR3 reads TGTGCCAGCAGCGTACGGTGGACAGCAAACTATGGCTACACCTTC. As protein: CASSVRWTANYGYTF.

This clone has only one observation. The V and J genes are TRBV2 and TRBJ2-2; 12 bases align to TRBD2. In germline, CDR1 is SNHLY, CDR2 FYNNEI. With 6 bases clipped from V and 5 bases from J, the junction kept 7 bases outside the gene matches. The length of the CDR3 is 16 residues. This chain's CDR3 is CASRSSGGALTGELFF. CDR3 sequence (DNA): TGTGCCAGCAGATCTAGCGGGGGGGCCTTAACCGGGGAGCTGTTTTTT.

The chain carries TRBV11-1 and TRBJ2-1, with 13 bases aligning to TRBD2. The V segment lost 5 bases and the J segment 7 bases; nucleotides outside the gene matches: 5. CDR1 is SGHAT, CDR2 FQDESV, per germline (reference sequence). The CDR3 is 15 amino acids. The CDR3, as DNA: TGTGCCAGCAGCCCGGGACTAGCGGGGTTGAATGAGCAGTTCTTC. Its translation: CASSPGLAGLNEQFF.

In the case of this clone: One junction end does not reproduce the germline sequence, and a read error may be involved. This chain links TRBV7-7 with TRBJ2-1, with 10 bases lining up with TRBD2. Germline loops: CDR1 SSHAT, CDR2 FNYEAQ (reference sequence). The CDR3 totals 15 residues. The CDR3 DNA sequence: TGTGCTAGCAGCCCGGGACTAGCGTTACACAATGAGCAGTTCTTC. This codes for CASSPGLALHNEQFF.

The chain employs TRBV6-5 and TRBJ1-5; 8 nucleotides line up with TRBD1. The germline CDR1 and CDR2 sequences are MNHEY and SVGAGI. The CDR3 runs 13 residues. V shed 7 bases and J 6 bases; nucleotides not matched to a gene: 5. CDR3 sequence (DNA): TGTGCCAGCAACGACAGGGGTGGTCAGCCCCAGCATTTT. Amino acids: CASNDRGGQPQHF.

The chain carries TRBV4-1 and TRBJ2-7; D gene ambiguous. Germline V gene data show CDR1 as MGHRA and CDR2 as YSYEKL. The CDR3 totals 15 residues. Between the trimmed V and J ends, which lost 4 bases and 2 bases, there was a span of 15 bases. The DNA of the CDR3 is TGCGCCAGCAGCCCTCCGCGACGGGTCCCCTACGAGCAGTACTTC. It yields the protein CASSPPRRVPYEQYF.

The CDR3 loop reads CASSLGGQGTGELFF. CDR3 in DNA: TGTGCCAGCAGCCTAGGGGGACAGGGAACCGGGGAGCTGTTTTTT. The genes are TRBV7-8 and TRBJ2-2; 9 bases are a match to TRBD1. Germline V gene sequence: CDR1 SGHVS, CDR2 FQNEAQ. The CDR3 spans 15 residues. J was trimmed by 5 bases and V by 5 bases; bases with no gene match: 6.

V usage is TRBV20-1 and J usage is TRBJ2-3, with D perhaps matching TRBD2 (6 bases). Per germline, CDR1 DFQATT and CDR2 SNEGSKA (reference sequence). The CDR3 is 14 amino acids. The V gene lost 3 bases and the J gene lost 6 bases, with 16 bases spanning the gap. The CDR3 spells CSASVPGSQDTQYF. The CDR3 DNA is TGCAGTGCTAGTGTCCCCGGGAGTCAGGATACGCAGTATTTT.

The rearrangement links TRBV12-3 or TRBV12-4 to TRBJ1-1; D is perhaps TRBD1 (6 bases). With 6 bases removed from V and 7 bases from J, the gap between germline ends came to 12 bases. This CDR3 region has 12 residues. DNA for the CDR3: TGTGCCAGCAGAAGGACAGCTAATGAAGCTTTCTTT. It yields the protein CASRRTANEAFF.

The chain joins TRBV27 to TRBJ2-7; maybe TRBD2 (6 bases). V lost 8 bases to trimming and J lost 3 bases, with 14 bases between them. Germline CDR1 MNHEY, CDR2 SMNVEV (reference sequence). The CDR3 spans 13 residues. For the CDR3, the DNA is TGTGCCAGCCGTATGACAGCGGGCTACGAGCAGTACTTC. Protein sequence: CASRMTAGYEQYF.

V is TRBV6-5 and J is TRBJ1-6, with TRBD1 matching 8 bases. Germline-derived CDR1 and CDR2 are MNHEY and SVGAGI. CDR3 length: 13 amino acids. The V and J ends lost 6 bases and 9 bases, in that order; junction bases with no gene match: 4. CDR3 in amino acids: CASRRTGSSPLHF. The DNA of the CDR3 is TGTGCCAGCAGAAGGACAGGGAGTTCACCCCTCCACTTT.

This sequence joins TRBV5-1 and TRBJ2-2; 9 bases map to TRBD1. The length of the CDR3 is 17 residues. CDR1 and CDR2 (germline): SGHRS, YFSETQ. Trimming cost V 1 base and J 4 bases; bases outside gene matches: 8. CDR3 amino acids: CASSLQGTGRSTGELFF. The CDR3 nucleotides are TGCGCCAGCAGCTTGCAGGGGACAGGGCGGAGCACCGGGGAGCTGTTTTTT.